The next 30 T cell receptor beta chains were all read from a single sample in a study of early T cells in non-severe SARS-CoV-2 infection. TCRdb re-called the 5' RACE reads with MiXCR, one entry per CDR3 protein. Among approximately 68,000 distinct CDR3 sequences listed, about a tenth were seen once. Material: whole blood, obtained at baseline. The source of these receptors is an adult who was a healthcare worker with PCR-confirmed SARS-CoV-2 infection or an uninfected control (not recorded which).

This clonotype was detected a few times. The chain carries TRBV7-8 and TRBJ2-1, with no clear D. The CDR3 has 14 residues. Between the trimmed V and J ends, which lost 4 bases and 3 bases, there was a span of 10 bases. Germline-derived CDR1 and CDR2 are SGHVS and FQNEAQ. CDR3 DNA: TGTGCCAGCAGCTCCCAGACACACTACAATGAGCAGTTCTTC. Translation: CASSSQTHYNEQFF.

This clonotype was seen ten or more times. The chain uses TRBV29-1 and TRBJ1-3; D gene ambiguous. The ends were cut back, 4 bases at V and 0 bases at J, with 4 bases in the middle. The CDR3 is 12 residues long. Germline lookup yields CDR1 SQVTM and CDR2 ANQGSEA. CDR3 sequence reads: CSVGVSGNTIYF. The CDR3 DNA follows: TGCAGCGTTGGTGTCTCTGGAAACACCATATATTTT. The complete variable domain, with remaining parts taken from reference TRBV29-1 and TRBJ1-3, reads SAVISQKPSRDICQRGTSLTIQCQVDSQVTMMFWYRQQPGQSLTLIATANQGSEATYESGFVIDKFPISRPNLTFSTLTVSNMSPEDSSIYLCSVGVSGNTIYFGEGSWLTVV.

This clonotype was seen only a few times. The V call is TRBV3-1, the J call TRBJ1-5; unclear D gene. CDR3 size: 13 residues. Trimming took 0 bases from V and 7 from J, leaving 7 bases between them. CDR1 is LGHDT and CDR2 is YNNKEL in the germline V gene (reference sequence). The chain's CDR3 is CASSQDLLQPQHF. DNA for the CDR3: TGTGCCAGCAGCCAAGATCTTCTACAGCCCCAGCATTTT.

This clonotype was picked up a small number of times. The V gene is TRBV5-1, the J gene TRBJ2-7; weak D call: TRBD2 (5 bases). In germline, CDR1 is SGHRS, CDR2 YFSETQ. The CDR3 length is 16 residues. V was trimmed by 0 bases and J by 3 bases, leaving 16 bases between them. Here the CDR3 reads CASSLEGTEVYYEQYF. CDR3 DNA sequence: TGCGCCAGCAGCTTGGAGGGTACGGAGGTTTACTACGAGCAGTACTTC.

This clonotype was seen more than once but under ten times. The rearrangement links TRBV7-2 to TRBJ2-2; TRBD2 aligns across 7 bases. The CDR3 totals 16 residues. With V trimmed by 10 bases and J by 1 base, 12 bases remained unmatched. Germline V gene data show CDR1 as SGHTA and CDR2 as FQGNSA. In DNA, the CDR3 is TGTGCCACCGCGAGCCAGCGGGGTAGGAACACCGGGGAGCTGTTTTTT. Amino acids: CATASQRGRNTGELFF.

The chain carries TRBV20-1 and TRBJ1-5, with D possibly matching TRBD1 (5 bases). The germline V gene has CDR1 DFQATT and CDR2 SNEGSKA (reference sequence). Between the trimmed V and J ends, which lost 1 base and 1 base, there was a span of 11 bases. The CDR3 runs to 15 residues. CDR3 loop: CSARVGGGSNQPQHF. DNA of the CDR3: TGCAGTGCTAGAGTCGGTGGGGGAAGCAATCAGCCCCAGCATTTT.

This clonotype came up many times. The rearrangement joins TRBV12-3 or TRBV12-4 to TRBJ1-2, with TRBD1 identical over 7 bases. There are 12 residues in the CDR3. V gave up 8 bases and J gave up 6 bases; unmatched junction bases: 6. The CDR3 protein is CASSWTGNGYTF. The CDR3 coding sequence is TGTGCCAGCTCCTGGACAGGCAATGGCTACACCTTC.

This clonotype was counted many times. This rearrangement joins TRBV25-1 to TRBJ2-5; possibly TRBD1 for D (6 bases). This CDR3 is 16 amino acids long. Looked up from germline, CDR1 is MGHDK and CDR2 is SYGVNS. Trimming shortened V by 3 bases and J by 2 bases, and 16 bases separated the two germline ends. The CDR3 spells CASSDPRDTPQETQYF. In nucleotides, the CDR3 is TGTGCCAGCAGTGACCCCCGGGACACCCCTCAAGAGACCCAGTACTTC.

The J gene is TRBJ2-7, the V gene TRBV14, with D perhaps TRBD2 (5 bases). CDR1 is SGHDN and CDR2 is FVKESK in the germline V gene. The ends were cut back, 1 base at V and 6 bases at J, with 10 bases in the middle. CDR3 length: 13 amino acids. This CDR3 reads CASSQVRDGEQYF. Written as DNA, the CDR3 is TGTGCCAGCAGCCAAGTGAGGGATGGCGAGCAGTACTTC. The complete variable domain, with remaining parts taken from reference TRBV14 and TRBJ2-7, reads EAGVTQFPSHSVIEKGQTVTLRCDPISGHDNLYWYRRVMGKEIKFLLHFVKESKQDESGMPNNRFLAERTGGTYSTLKVQPAELEDSGVYFCASSQVRDGEQYFGPGTRLTVT.

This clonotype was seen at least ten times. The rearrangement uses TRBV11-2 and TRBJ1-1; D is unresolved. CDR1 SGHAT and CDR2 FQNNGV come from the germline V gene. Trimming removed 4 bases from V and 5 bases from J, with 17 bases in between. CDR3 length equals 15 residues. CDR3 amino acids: CASSSTPLPGTEAFF. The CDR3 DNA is TGTGCCAGCAGCTCGACCCCTCTCCCCGGAACTGAAGCTTTCTTT.

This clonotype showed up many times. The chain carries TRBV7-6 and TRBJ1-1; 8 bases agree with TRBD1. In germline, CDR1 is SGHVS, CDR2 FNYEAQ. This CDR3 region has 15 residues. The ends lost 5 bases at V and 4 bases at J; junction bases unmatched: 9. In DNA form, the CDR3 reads TGTGCCAGCAGCCCTCTCCAGGGGGCGAGCACTGAAGCTTTCTTT. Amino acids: CASSPLQGASTEAFF.

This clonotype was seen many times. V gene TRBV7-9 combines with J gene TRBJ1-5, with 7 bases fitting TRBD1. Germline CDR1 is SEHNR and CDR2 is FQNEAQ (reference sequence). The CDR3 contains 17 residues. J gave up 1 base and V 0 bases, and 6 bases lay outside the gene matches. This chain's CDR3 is CASSLAGTAGSNQPQHF. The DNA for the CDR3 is TGTGCCAGCAGCTTAGCCGGGACAGCGGGAAGCAATCAGCCCCAGCATTTT.

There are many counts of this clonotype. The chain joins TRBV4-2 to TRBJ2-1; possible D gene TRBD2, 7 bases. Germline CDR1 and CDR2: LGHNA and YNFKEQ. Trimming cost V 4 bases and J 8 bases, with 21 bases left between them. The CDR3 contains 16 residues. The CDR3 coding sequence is TGTGCCAGCAGCCCAGGAGGGCGGGGGCGTCAGGATGAGCAGTTCTTC. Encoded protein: CASSPGGRGRQDEQFF.

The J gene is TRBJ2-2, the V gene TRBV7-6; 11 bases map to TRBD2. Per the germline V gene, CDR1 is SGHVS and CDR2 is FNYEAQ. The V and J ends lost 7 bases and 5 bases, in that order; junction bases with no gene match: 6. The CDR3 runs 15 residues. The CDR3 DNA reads TGTGCCAGCACCCAAACTAGCGGGGGAACCGGGGAGCTGTTTTTT. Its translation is CASTQTSGGTGELFF.

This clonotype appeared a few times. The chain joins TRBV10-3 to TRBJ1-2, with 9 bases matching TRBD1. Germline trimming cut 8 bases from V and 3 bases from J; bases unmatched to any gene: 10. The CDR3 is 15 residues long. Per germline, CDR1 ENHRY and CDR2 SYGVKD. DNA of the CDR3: TGTGCCATCGCCACAACGGACAGGGGAGACTATGGCTACACCTTC. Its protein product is CAIATTDRGDYGYTF.

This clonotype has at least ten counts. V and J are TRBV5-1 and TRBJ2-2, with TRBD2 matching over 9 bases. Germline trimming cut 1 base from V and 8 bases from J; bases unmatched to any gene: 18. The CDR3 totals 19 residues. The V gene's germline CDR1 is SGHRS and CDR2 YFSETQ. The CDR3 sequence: CASSLLPHPSSGAGGELFF. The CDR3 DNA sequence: TGCGCCAGCAGCTTGCTGCCTCATCCATCTAGCGGGGCCGGAGGGGAGCTGTTTTTT.

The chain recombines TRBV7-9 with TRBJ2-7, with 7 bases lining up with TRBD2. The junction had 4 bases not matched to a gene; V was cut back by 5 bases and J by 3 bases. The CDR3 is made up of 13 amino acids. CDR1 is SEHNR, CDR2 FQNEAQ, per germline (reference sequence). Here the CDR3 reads CASSRGGDYEQYF. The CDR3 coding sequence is TGTGCCAGCAGCCGCGGGGGAGACTACGAGCAGTACTTC. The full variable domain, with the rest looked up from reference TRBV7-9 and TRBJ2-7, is DTGVSQNPRHKITKRGQNVTFRCDPISEHNRLYWYRQTLGQGPEFLTYFQNEAQLEKSRLLSDRFSAERPKGSFSTLEIQRTEQGDSAMYLCASSRGGDYEQYFGPGTRLTVT.

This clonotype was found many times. The CDR3 protein is CASSSPPPDGYTF. The CDR3, as DNA: TGTGCCAGCAGTTCCCCACCACCGGATGGCTACACCTTC. The V and J genes are TRBV12-3 or TRBV12-4 and TRBJ1-2; no clear D gene. Trimming removed 4 bases at V and 6 bases at J, with 12 bases between. This CDR3 spans 13 amino acids.

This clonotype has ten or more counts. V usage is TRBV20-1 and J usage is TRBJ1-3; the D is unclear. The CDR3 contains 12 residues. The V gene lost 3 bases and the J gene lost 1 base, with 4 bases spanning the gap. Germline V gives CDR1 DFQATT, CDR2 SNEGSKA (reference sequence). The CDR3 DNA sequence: TGCAGTGCTAGTGAGTCTGGAAACACCATATATTTT. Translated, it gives CSASESGNTIYF.

Written as DNA, the CDR3 is TGTGCCAGCAGTTCTTCAGGGAGGGGGACCGGGGAGCTGTTTTTT. The encoded protein is CASSSSGRGTGELFF. The V and J genes are TRBV27 and TRBJ2-2, with D perhaps TRBD2 (7 bases). The CDR3 has 15 amino acids. Germline loops: CDR1 MNHEY, CDR2 SMNVEV (reference sequence). V gave up 4 bases and J gave up 5 bases, with 14 bases separating them.

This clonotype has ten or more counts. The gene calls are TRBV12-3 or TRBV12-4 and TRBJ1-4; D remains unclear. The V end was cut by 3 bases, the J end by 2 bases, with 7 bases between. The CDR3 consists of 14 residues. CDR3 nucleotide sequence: TGTGCCAGCAGTTTCGGGCAGACTAATGAAAAACTGTTTTTT. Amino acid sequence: CASSFGQTNEKLFF.

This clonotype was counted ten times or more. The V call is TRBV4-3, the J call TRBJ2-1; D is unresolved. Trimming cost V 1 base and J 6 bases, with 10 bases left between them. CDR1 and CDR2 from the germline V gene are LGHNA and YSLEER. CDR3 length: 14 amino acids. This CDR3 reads CASSQGFDVNEQFF. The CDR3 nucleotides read TGCGCCAGCAGCCAAGGGTTCGATGTCAATGAGCAGTTCTTC.

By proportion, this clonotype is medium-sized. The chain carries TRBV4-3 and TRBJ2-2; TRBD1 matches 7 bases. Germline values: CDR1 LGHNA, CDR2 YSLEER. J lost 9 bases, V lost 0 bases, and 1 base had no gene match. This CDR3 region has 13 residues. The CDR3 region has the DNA TGCGCCAGCAGCCAAGAGACAGGGAGGGAGCTGTTTTTT. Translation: CASSQETGRELFF.

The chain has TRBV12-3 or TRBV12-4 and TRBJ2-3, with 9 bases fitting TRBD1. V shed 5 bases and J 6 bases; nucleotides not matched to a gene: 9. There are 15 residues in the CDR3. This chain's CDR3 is CASSLDRGLIDTQYF. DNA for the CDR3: TGTGCCAGCAGTCTAGACAGGGGGTTAATTGATACGCAGTATTTT.

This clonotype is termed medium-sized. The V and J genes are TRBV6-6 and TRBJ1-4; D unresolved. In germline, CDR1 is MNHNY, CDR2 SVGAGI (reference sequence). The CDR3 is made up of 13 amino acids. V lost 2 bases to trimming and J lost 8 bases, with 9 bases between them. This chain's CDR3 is CASSYQHREKLFF. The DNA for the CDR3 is TGTGCCAGCAGTTACCAGCACCGAGAAAAACTGTTTTTT.

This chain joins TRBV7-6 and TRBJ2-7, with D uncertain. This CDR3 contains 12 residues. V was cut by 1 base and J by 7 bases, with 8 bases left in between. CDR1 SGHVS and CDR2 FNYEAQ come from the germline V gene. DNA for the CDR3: TGTGCCAGCAGCTTAGAATGGGGTGAGCAGTACTTC. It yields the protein CASSLEWGEQYF.

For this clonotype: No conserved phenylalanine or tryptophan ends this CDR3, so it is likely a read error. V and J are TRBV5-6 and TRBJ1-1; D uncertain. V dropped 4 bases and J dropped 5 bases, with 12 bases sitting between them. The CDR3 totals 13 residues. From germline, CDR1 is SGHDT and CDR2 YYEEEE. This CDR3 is CASSPAAGTEAFL. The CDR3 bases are TGTGCCAGCAGCCCGGCCGCAGGAACTGAAGCTTTCTTG.

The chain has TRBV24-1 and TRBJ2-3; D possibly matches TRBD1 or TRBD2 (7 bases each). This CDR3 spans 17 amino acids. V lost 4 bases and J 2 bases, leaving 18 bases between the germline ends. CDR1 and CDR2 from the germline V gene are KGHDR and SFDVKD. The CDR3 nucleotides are TGTGCCACCAGTGAAGGCTCAGGGGGGGACTCCACAGATACGCAGTATTTT. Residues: CATSEGSGGDSTDTQYF.

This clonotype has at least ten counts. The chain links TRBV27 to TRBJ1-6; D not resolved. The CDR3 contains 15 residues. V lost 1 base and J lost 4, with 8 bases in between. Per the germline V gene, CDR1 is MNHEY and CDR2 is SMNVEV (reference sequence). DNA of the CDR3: TGTGCCAGCAGTTTATTCCCCTCTTATAATTCACCCCTCCACTTT. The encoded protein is CASSLFPSYNSPLHF.

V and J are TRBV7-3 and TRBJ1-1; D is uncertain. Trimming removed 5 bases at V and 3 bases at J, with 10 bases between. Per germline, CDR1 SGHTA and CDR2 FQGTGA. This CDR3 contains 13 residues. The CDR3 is CASSATMDTEAFF. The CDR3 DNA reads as TGTGCCAGCAGCGCAACGATGGACACTGAAGCTTTCTTT.